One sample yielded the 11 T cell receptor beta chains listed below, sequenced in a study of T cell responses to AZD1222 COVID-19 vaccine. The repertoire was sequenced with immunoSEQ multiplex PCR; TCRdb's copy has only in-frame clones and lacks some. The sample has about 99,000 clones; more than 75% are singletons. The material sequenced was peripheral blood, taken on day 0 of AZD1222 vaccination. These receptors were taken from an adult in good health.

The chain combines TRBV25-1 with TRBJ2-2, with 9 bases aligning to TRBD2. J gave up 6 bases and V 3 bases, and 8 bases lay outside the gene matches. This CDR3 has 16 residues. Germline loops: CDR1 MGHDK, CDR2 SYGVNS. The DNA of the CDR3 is TGTGCCAGCAGTGATAAGCTTTGGACTAGCGCCGGGGAGCTGTTTTTT. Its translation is CASSDKLWTSAGELFF. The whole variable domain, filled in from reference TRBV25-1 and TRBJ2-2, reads EADIYQTPRYLVIGTGKKITLECSQTMGHDKMYWYQQDPGMELHLIHYSYGVNSTEKGDLSSESTVSRIRTEHFPLTLESARPSHTSQYLCASSDKLWTSAGELFFGEGSRLTVL.

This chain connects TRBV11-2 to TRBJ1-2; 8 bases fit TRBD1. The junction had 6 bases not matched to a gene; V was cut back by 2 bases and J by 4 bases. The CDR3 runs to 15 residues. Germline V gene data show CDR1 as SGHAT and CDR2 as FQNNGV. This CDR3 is CASSLLGQAGYGYTF. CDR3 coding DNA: TGTGCCAGCAGCTTATTGGGACAGGCTGGCTATGGCTACACCTTC.

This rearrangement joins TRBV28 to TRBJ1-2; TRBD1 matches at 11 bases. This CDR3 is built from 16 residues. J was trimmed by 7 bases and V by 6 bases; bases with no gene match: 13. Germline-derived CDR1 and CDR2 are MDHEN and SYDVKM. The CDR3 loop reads CASSRGQGALRGGYTF. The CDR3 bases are TGTGCCAGCAGCCGTGGACAGGGGGCCCTCAGGGGTGGCTACACCTTC.

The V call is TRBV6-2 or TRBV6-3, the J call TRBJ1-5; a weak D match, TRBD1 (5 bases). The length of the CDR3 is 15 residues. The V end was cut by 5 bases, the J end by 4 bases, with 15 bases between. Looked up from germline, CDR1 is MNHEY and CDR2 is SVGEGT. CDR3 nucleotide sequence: TGTGCCAGCAGTACGCTAACAGGTTTTAATCAGCCCCAGCATTTT. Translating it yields CASSTLTGFNQPQHF.

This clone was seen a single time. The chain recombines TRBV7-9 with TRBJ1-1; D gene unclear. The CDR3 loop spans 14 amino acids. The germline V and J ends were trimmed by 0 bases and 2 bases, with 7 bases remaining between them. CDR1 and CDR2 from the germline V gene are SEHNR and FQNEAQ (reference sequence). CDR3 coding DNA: TGTGCCAGCAGCTTAGCGCCGGGTAACACTGAAGCTTTCTTT. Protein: CASSLAPGNTEAFF.

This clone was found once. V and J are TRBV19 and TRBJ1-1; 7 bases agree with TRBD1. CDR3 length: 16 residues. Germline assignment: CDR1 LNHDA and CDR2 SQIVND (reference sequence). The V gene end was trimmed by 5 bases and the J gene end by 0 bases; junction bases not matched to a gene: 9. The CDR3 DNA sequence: TGTGCCAGTAGTCCCCGGGACAGCGTAGTGAACACTGAAGCTTTCTTT. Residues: CASSPRDSVVNTEAFF.

The DNA for the CDR3 is TGTGCCACCGCCCTAGGCTCTGGAAACACCATATATTTT. Amino acids: CATALGSGNTIYF. The chain couples TRBV27 to TRBJ1-3; no definite D call. CDR1 and CDR2 (germline): MNHEY, SMNVEV (reference sequence). The CDR3 runs to 13 residues. The V gene lost 10 bases and the J gene lost 0 bases, with 10 bases spanning the gap.

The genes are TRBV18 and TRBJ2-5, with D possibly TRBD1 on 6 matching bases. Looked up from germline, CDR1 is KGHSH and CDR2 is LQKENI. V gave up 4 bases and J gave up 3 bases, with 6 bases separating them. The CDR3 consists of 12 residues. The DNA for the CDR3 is TGTGCCAGCTCACGACAGGAAGAGACCCAGTACTTC. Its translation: CASSRQEETQYF.

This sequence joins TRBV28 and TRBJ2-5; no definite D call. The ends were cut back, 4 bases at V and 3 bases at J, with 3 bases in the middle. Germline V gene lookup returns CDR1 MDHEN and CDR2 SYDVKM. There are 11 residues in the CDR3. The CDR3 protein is CASSYKETQYF. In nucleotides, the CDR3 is TGTGCCAGCAGTTATAAAGAGACCCAGTACTTC.

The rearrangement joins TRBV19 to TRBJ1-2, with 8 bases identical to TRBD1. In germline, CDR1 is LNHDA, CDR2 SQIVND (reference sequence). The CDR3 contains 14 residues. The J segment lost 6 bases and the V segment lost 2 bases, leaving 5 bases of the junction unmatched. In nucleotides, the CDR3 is TGTGCCAGTAGTATATTGGTACAGGGGGATGGCTACACCTTC. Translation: CASSILVQGDGYTF.

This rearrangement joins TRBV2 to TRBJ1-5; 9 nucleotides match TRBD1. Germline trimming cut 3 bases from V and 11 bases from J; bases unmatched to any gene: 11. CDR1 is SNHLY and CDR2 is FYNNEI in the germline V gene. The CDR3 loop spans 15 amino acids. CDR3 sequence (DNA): TGTGCCAGCAGTGAGAGGGGACAGGGAAAACGGGCCCAGCATTTT. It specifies CASSERGQGKRAQHF.